This TCR beta chain appears in the sequencing data of a study of blood T cell repertoires in COVID-19. Looking at the study overall: The analysed material was cDNA or gDNA that came from T cells, B-cell-depleted T cells, or PBMCs.

Repertoires were generated with immunoSEQ multiplex PCR, while TCRdb's copy carries only in-frame clones and drops some. The table shows about 300,000 clones, with roughly nine tenths occurring only once. Looked up from germline, CDR1 is SNHLY and CDR2 is FYNNEI. The CDR3 has 16 residues. V gave up 8 bases and J gave up 6 bases; unmatched junction bases: 13. Participants were aged about 18 to 90 years, lived in around 25 US areas, and enrolled virtually. Donors were grouped by their self-reported clinical history. Resolution of symptoms, clearance, or two negative PCRs was present in recovered Cohort 3 donors.

Sequencing was performed on PBMCs or T cells enriched from blood (not recorded which). This rearrangement joins TRBV2 to TRBJ2-2, with 9 nucleotides matching TRBD1. The TCR was taken from a woman in her thirties or forties who had recovered from COVID-19. The CDR3 DNA reads TGTGCCAGCCGGTATGACAGGGGGGGCCGAGCCGGGGAGCTGTTTTTT. Translation gives CASRYDRGGRAGELFF.